This TCR beta chain is from a study of patients and donors after allogeneic stem cell transplantation. CDR1 is LGHNA and CDR2 is YSLEER in the germline V gene. The CDR3 runs to 14 residues. Trimming pared 0 bases from V and 6 bases from J, leaving 12 bases between. TCRdb reanalysed the RT-PCR reads using MiXCR and keeps one entry per CDR3 protein. The repertoire holds about a million distinct CDR3 sequences, with about a sixth as singletons. V is TRBV4-3 and J is TRBJ2-7; no reliable D call. The sample comprised blood, either unsorted or a sorted T cell fraction (not recorded which). The receptor comes from a human donor who was either an allogeneic HSCT recipient or a stem cell or donor lymphocyte infusion donor (not recorded which). It is not recorded whose cells these are; they may come from a transplant donor. CDR3 sequence reads: CASSQDSMVGEQYF. CDR3 DNA sequence: TGCGCCAGCAGCCAAGATTCAATGGTCGGCGAGCAGTACTTC.